This passage covers 10 T cell receptor beta chains from one sample sequenced in a study of CD8 T cells in ankylosing spondylitis. TCRdb reanalysed the 5' RACE reads using MiXCR and keeps one entry per CDR3 protein. The sample holds 750,000 to 850,000 distinct CDR3 sequences; roughly 10% are singletons and the top ten take 0.51%. Their antigen targets remain unknown. Whole-study findings and limits: For ankylosing spondylitis blood, a TCR beta motif of seven to nine highly homologous variants appeared characteristic.

The sequenced sample was blood, either unsorted or a sorted T cell fraction (not recorded which). The receptor set was obtained from a male donor with ankylosing spondylitis.

In its sample, this clonotype was seen many times. The V call is TRBV4-2, the J call TRBJ2-3, with 8 bases fitting TRBD2. The V gene's germline CDR1 is LGHNA and CDR2 YNFKEQ. The CDR3 spans 16 residues. Trimming removed 1 base from V and 4 bases from J; junction bases left unmatched: 7. The CDR3 sequence: CASSQAGAGGPDTQYF. The DNA for the CDR3 is TGTGCCAGCAGCCAAGCAGGTGCGGGGGGTCCAGATACGCAGTATTTT.

V gene TRBV6-2 or TRBV6-3 combines with J gene TRBJ2-5; D is unclear. Germline assignment: CDR1 MNHEY and CDR2 SVGEGT. The CDR3 runs 12 residues. V lost 6 bases, J lost 5 bases, and 10 bases lay in between. The CDR3 loop is CASSNVEETQYF. The CDR3 nucleotides are TGTGCCAGCAGCAACGTTGAGGAGACCCAGTACTTC.

This clonotype was detected a few times. The chain has TRBV6-2 or TRBV6-3 and TRBJ2-1; D ambiguous. CDR3 size: 14 residues. V lost 3 bases to trimming and J lost 4 bases, with 10 bases between them. CDR1 and CDR2 from the germline V gene are MNHEY and SVGEGT. The DNA for the CDR3 is TGTGCCAGCAGTTATAGGACCATTTACAATGAGCAGTTCTTC. This sequence encodes CASSYRTIYNEQFF.

The sample holds a few counts of this clonotype. This chain links TRBV20-1 with TRBJ2-1, with a possible D match to TRBD2 (6 bases). Trimming shortened V by 3 bases and J by 0 bases, and 15 bases separated the two germline ends. Looked up from germline, CDR1 is DFQATT and CDR2 is SNEGSKA (reference sequence). The CDR3 has 16 amino acids. CDR3 coding DNA: TGCAGTGCTAGGAATAGCGGCCGAAGCTCCTACAATGAGCAGTTCTTC. It encodes CSARNSGRSSYNEQFF.

Many counts were recorded for this clonotype. The chain employs TRBV7-2 and TRBJ2-7, with TRBD1 identical over 12 bases. Germline CDR1 SGHTA, CDR2 FQGNSA. Trimming removed 5 bases from V and 7 bases from J; junction bases left unmatched: 6. The CDR3 consists of 14 residues. The CDR3 coding sequence is TGTGCCAGCAGCCCTAGGGACAGGGGGCGGGAGCAGTACTTC. Its translation is CASSPRDRGREQYF.

This clonotype was seen more than once but under ten times. The CDR3 region is CASSLGGRDYNEQFF. For the CDR3, the DNA is TGTGCCAGCAGCTTAGGCGGGAGGGATTACAATGAGCAGTTCTTC. The chain carries TRBV7-2 and TRBJ2-1; TRBD2 matches 9 bases. The CDR3 covers 15 residues. The J segment lost 4 bases and the V segment lost 1 base, leaving 2 bases of the junction unmatched. Per germline, CDR1 SGHTA and CDR2 FQGNSA. The full variable domain, its missing parts supplied by reference TRBV7-2 and TRBJ2-1, is GAGVSQSPSNKVTEKGKDVELRCDPISGHTALYWYRQSLGQGLEFLIYFQGNSAPDKSGLPSDRFSAERTGGSVSTLTIQRTQQEDSAVYLCASSLGGRDYNEQFFGPGTRLTVL.

This clonotype has just a few counts. The chain joins TRBV4-2 to TRBJ1-5; D call uncertain. With 0 bases removed from V and 0 bases from J, the gap between germline ends came to 9 bases. The CDR3 runs 16 residues. Germline CDR1 LGHNA, CDR2 YNFKEQ. The CDR3 DNA follows: TGTGCCAGCAGCCAAGAAAGTGGTCTTAGCAATCAGCCCCAGCATTTT. Translated, it gives CASSQESGLSNQPQHF.

This clonotype came up many times. The V gene is TRBV18, the J gene TRBJ2-1; 13 nucleotides line up with TRBD2. Germline V CDR1 and CDR2: KGHSH, LQKENI. The CDR3 is 15 residues long. The V gene end was trimmed by 4 bases and the J gene end by 4 bases; junction bases not matched to a gene: 1. The chain's CDR3 is CASSQGLAGYNEQFF. DNA for the CDR3: TGTGCCAGCTCACAGGGACTAGCGGGATACAATGAGCAGTTCTTC.

This clonotype has more than one count but fewer than ten. The chain recombines TRBV20-1 with TRBJ1-5; a weak D match, TRBD1 (5 bases). Trimming pared 3 bases from V and 3 bases from J, leaving 15 bases between. Germline V gene lookup returns CDR1 DFQATT and CDR2 SNEGSKA (reference sequence). This CDR3 is built from 15 residues. The CDR3 DNA reads as TGCAGTGCTAGCTCAAGGGGAGTAGACAATCAGCCCCAGCATTTT. This gives the protein CSASSRGVDNQPQHF.

In this sample, this clonotype turned up a few times. This chain joins TRBV6-5 and TRBJ2-1; TRBD2 matches 8 bases. The CDR3 is 16 residues long. Germline values: CDR1 MNHEY, CDR2 SVGAGI. The V and J ends lost 0 bases and 7 bases, in that order; junction bases with no gene match: 8. The CDR3 DNA reads TGTGCCAGCAGTTACTCGGGAGCGGGAGTGAGGAATGAGCAGTTCTTC. Protein: CASSYSGAGVRNEQFF.